Below are 30 T cell receptor beta chains sequenced from a single sample in a study of beta chain features in type 1 diabetes. What was sequenced were expressed TCRB transcripts, since all of the isolated RNA had been reverse transcribed. The protocol was immunoSEQ multiplex PCR, while the TCRdb copy is restricted to in-frame clones and leaves out a portion. The table includes 850,000 to 900,000 clones, roughly a sixth detected once. The source material was naive CD4+ T cells from blood. The source is a woman under 30 in good health.

The J gene is TRBJ2-5, the V gene TRBV7-2; TRBD1 might be the D (5 bases). The DNA end favors TRBJ2-7, so the J call may be wrong. The CDR3 is 14 residues long. Looked up from germline, CDR1 is SGHTA and CDR2 is FQGNSA. As DNA, the CDR3 is TGTGCCAGCAGCTTAGCGTTTTGGGGCCCCGAGCAGTACTTC. Translated: CASSLAFWGPEQYF.

In its sample, this clone was seen a few times. J is TRBJ2-6 and V is TRBV15; D is unresolved. Germline values: CDR1 LNHNV, CDR2 YYDKDF (reference sequence). The CDR3 is made up of 15 amino acids. The V end lost 5 bases, the J end lost 0 bases, and 8 bases lay between the germline ends. CDR3: CATSPQTSGANVLTF. As DNA, the CDR3 is TGTGCCACCAGCCCGCAGACCTCTGGGGCCAACGTCCTGACTTTC.

This clone has a handful of counts. This chain connects TRBV2 to TRBJ1-4; D gene uncertain. The V gene lost 7 bases and the J gene lost 8 bases, with 17 bases spanning the gap. The germline gives CDR1 SNHLY, CDR2 FYNNEI. This CDR3 is built from 14 residues. The CDR3 DNA reads TGTGCCAGCACCCTCAACCCGGTAGGAGAAAAACTGTTTTTT. Translated: CASTLNPVGEKLFF.

J is TRBJ1-5 and V is TRBV4-2; 9 nucleotides agree with TRBD1. The V and J ends lost 0 bases and 5 bases, in that order; junction bases with no gene match: 11. The CDR3 contains 18 residues. Germline V CDR1 and CDR2: LGHNA, YNFKEQ. The CDR3 sequence: CASSQDSPGQGKDQPQHF. CDR3 bases: TGTGCCAGCAGCCAAGACTCTCCGGGACAGGGAAAGGATCAGCCCCAGCATTTT.

This clone has more than one count but fewer than ten. The chain uses TRBV11-2 and TRBJ2-3; the match to TRBD2 covers 8 bases. The length of the CDR3 is 18 residues. CDR1 and CDR2 (germline): SGHAT, FQNNGV. The V and J ends lost 4 bases and 3 bases, in that order; junction bases with no gene match: 15. This CDR3 reads CASSSTGTSGPGTDTQYF. CDR3 coding DNA: TGTGCCAGCAGCTCAACCGGGACTAGTGGTCCCGGGACAGATACGCAGTATTTT.

There are a few counts of this clone. The V gene is TRBV11-1, the J gene TRBJ2-1; 9 bases are a match to TRBD2. This CDR3 is 15 amino acids long. V trimming: 1 base; J trimming: 9 bases; junction bases outside the gene matches: 7. The germline V gene encodes CDR1 SGHAT and CDR2 FQDESV (reference sequence). The CDR3 DNA sequence: TGTGCCAGCAGCTTAGAAGGGGGCGGGAGGGCTGAGCAGTTCTTC. Its protein product is CASSLEGGGRAEQFF.

The J gene is TRBJ2-3, the V gene TRBV7-2; 7 bases map to TRBD2. CDR1 is SGHTA and CDR2 is FQGNSA in the germline V gene. The V and J ends lost 2 bases and 2 bases, in that order; junction bases with no gene match: 10. The CDR3 has 17 residues. In DNA, the CDR3 is TGTGCCAGCAGCTTATTTCCGGCGGGAGTATTCACAGATACGCAGTATTTT. The encoded protein is CASSLFPAGVFTDTQYF.

The CDR3 spells CASSLIAGASNEQFF. In DNA, the CDR3 is TGCGCCAGCAGCTTAATAGCGGGAGCTAGCAATGAGCAGTTCTTC. The chain links TRBV5-1 to TRBJ2-1, with TRBD2 matching over 9 bases. The V segment lost 2 bases and the J segment 6 bases; nucleotides outside the gene matches: 6. The CDR3 contains 15 residues. CDR1 is SGHRS and CDR2 is YFSETQ in the germline V gene.

The rearrangement joins TRBV19 to TRBJ2-3; 11 bases are shared with TRBD2. In germline, CDR1 is LNHDA, CDR2 SQIVND (reference sequence). Unmatched junction bases numbered 6, after V lost 10 bases and J lost 3 bases. This CDR3 has 14 residues. CDR3 bases: TGTGCCACATCTAGCGGGAGGATTACAGATACGCAGTATTTT. Translated, it gives CATSSGRITDTQYF.

A few counts support this clone. The chain uses TRBV7-9 and TRBJ2-1; the D gene is possibly TRBD2 (6 bases). Germline CDR1 reads SEHNR; CDR2 reads FQNEAQ (reference sequence). CDR3 size: 14 residues. Trimming removed 5 bases at V and 8 bases at J, with 16 bases between. The chain's CDR3 is CASSPKTRHDEQFF. The CDR3 nucleotides read TGTGCCAGCAGCCCAAAGACTAGACATGATGAGCAGTTCTTC.

This clone was counted only a few times. The J gene is TRBJ2-3, the V gene TRBV7-3; D is uncertain. V shed 1 base and J shed 2 bases, with 4 bases lying between them. CDR1 is SGHTA and CDR2 is FQGTGA in the germline V gene. The CDR3 loop spans 13 amino acids. CDR3 bases: TGTGCCAGCAGCTTAATCAACACAGATACGCAGTATTTT. Translating it yields CASSLINTDTQYF.

This clone turned up a few times. This chain's CDR3 is CASGRQGGYTGELFF. CDR3 coding DNA: TGTGCCAGCGGCCGGCAGGGAGGTTACACCGGGGAGCTGTTTTTT. The V gene is TRBV2, the J gene TRBJ2-2, with a possible D match to TRBD2 (6 bases). The V and J ends lost 8 bases and 3 bases respectively, with 16 bases between them. Germline V lookup: CDR1 SNHLY, CDR2 FYNNEI. The CDR3 length is 15 residues.

This chain links TRBV6-5 with TRBJ2-5, with unresolved D. V shed 8 bases and J shed 2 bases, with 12 bases lying between them. Germline loops: CDR1 MNHEY, CDR2 SVGAGI. The CDR3 consists of 13 residues. Here the CDR3 DNA reads TGTGCCAGCTCTCTGGCGGATCAAGAGACCCAGTACTTC. Its translation is CASSLADQETQYF.

This clone has more than one count but fewer than ten. The V gene is TRBV7-6, the J gene TRBJ2-6, with unresolved D. The length of the CDR3 is 14 residues. V was cut by 1 base and J by 2 bases, with 3 bases left in between. CDR1 and CDR2 from the germline V gene are SGHVS and FNYEAQ. CDR3 protein: CASSLDPGANVLTF. Here the CDR3 DNA reads TGTGCCAGCAGCTTAGATCCTGGGGCCAACGTCCTGACTTTC.

A few counts support this clone. This rearrangement joins TRBV29-1 to TRBJ2-3, with 15 bases that match TRBD2. After removal of 6 bases from V and 0 bases from J, the junction contained 13 bases not matched to a gene. There are 19 residues in the CDR3. Germline V gene lookup returns CDR1 SQVTM and CDR2 ANQGSEA. CDR3: CSVQGLAGGFSTSTDTQYF. The CDR3 bases are TGCAGCGTCCAGGGACTAGCGGGAGGATTTAGCACGAGCACAGATACGCAGTATTTT.

The chain carries TRBV19 and TRBJ2-1; 12 bases align to TRBD2. This CDR3 comprises 15 residues. The V and J ends lost 4 bases and 8 bases, in that order; junction bases with no gene match: 6. Germline V gives CDR1 LNHDA, CDR2 SQIVND (reference sequence). CDR3 nucleotides: TGTGCCAGTAGTACGACTAGCGGGAGTTTTCATGAGCAGTTCTTC. Translating it yields CASSTTSGSFHEQFF.

The chain couples TRBV7-3 to TRBJ2-5; 7 bases are a match to TRBD2. V was pared by 3 bases and J by 9 bases, with 10 bases of the junction left unmatched. The CDR3 extends over 14 amino acids. Germline-derived CDR1 and CDR2 are SGHTA and FQGTGA. The DNA of the CDR3 is TGTGCCAGCAGCTTGGGGCAGCGGGGATCGGCCCAGTACTTC. It yields the protein CASSLGQRGSAQYF.

Comments on this clone: One junction end disagrees with the germline gene, perhaps due to a read error. This sequence joins TRBV15 and TRBJ1-1; D is unclear. Per germline, CDR1 LNHNV and CDR2 YYDKDF (reference sequence). The CDR3 sequence is 13 residues long. CDR3 coding DNA: TGTGCCGCCAGCAGAGATGAGATAGGGGAAGCTTTCTTT. Translated, it gives CAASRDEIGEAFF.

The rearrangement links TRBV7-9 to TRBJ2-4, with a tentative D call TRBD1 (6 bases). Germline CDR1 is SEHNR and CDR2 is FQNEAQ (reference sequence). The CDR3 extends over 13 amino acids. V was pared by 4 bases and J by 16 bases, with 20 bases between. The CDR3 DNA follows: TGTGCCAGCAGCTCGAATCGCCGACAGGTGACCTACTTC. It specifies CASSSNRRQVTYF.

This clone has more than one count but fewer than ten. V gene TRBV4-2 combines with J gene TRBJ1-1; TRBD1 agrees at 9 bases. J was trimmed by 1 base and V by 1 base; bases with no gene match: 10. The V gene's germline CDR1 is LGHNA and CDR2 YNFKEQ. This CDR3 is built from 18 residues. Here the CDR3 reads CASSQAPVPGQGNTEAFF. The DNA for the CDR3 is TGTGCCAGCAGCCAAGCCCCTGTCCCGGGACAGGGGAACACTGAAGCTTTCTTT.

This clone was observed a few times. The gene calls are TRBV25-1 and TRBJ2-6, with D possibly being TRBD1 (6 bases). Per germline, CDR1 MGHDK and CDR2 SYGVNS. The CDR3 length is 17 residues. Trimming pared 2 bases from V and 5 bases from J, leaving 16 bases between. The chain's CDR3 is CASSEPWDNPRANVLTF. CDR3 nucleotides: TGTGCCAGCAGTGAACCTTGGGACAACCCTAGGGCCAACGTCCTGACTTTC.

CDR3 coding DNA: TGTGCCAGCAGTGAACCGAACACCGGGGAGCTGTTTTTT. The encoded protein is CASSEPNTGELFF. The chain recombines TRBV6-1 with TRBJ2-2; unclear D gene. The CDR3 consists of 13 residues. V dropped 2 bases and J dropped 0 bases, with 1 base sitting between them. Germline V gene data show CDR1 as MNHNS and CDR2 as SASEGT.

This clone was counted a few times. This chain links TRBV15 with TRBJ1-5, with TRBD1 as a possible D gene (6 bases). CDR1 and CDR2 from the germline V gene are LNHNV and YYDKDF (reference sequence). Trimming left V 6 bases short and J 1 base short, with 16 bases between. CDR3 size: 16 residues. The CDR3 DNA reads TGTGCCACCAGGGCCGGGGGCAGATCCAGCAATCAGCCCCAGCATTTT. Its protein product is CATRAGGRSSNQPQHF.

This clone was counted between two and nine times. The V call is TRBV11-2, the J call TRBJ2-7, with D maybe TRBD1 (6 bases). Trimming stripped 4 bases from V and 3 bases from J, with 10 bases between. This CDR3 region has 13 residues. Germline-derived CDR1 and CDR2 are SGHAT and FQNNGV. As DNA, the CDR3 is TGTGCCAGCAGCTCGGGACACCGCTACGAGCAGTACTTC. Protein: CASSSGHRYEQYF.

V usage is TRBV10-1 and J usage is TRBJ2-3; a weak D match, TRBD1 (5 bases). Germline V gene lookup returns CDR1 WNHNN and CDR2 SYGVQD (reference sequence). Deletions cut 4 bases from V and 6 bases from J, with 11 bases between. This CDR3 has 13 residues. The DNA for the CDR3 is TGCGCCAGCAGTGCCCAGGGTACGGATACGCAGTATTTT. It codes for CASSAQGTDTQYF.

This clone turned up a few times. The CDR3 coding sequence is TGTGCCATCAGTGAGTCGAAGCGAGGGACCGGGGAGCTGTTTTTT. Translated: CAISESKRGTGELFF. The chain joins TRBV10-3 to TRBJ2-2; D might be TRBD2 (5 bases). Trimming stripped 0 bases from V and 5 bases from J, with 10 bases between. The CDR3 consists of 15 residues. Per germline, CDR1 ENHRY and CDR2 SYGVKD.

This clone appeared a few times. The rearrangement uses TRBV6-6 and TRBJ2-1; TRBD2 might be the D (5 bases). The V gene lost 11 bases and the J gene lost 4 bases, with 9 bases spanning the gap. The CDR3 consists of 11 residues. CDR1 MNHNY and CDR2 SVGAGI come from the germline V gene (reference sequence). CDR3 loop: CAVCGYNEQFF. As DNA, the CDR3 is TGTGCCGTGTGCGGGTACAATGAGCAGTTCTTC.

The CDR3 DNA reads TGTGCCAGCAGTTACAGGGACGAGCAGTACTTC. This sequence encodes CASSYRDEQYF. The rearrangement uses TRBV6-5 and TRBJ2-7; D not certain. CDR1 and CDR2 from the germline V gene are MNHEY and SVGAGI. Trimming left V 2 bases short and J 5 bases short, with 4 bases between. This CDR3 spans 11 amino acids.

This clone was picked up a small number of times. This chain links TRBV7-2 with TRBJ1-4; D unclear. Trimming stripped 4 bases from V and 3 bases from J, with 12 bases between. The CDR3 is 15 residues long. The germline CDR1 and CDR2 sequences are SGHTA and FQGNSA. The CDR3 is CASSYGLQPNEKLFF. In nucleotides, the CDR3 is TGTGCCAGCAGCTACGGACTGCAACCTAATGAAAAACTGTTTTTT. Full variable domain (remainder filled in from reference TRBV7-2 and TRBJ1-4): GAGVSQSPSNKVTEKGKDVELRCDPISGHTALYWYRQSLGQGLEFLIYFQGNSAPDKSGLPSDRFSAERTGGSVSTLTIQRTQQEDSAVYLCASSYGLQPNEKLFFGSGTQLSVL.

Only a few counts were recorded for this clone. The rearrangement uses TRBV9 and TRBJ2-3; D is possibly TRBD1 (6 bases). V was trimmed by 4 bases and J by 0 bases, leaving 15 bases between them. The germline V gene has CDR1 SGDLS and CDR2 YYNGEE. The CDR3 spans 16 residues. The CDR3 spells CASSPGGGGSTDTQYF. Written as DNA, the CDR3 is TGTGCCAGCAGCCCCGGTGGGGGCGGGAGCACAGATACGCAGTATTTT. The whole variable domain, remainder taken from reference TRBV9 and TRBJ2-3, is DSGVTQTPKHLITATGQRVTLRCSPRSGDLSVYWYQQSLDQGLQFLIQYYNGEERAKGNILERFSAQQFPDLHSELNLSSLELGDSALYFCASSPGGGGSTDTQYFGPGTRLTVL.